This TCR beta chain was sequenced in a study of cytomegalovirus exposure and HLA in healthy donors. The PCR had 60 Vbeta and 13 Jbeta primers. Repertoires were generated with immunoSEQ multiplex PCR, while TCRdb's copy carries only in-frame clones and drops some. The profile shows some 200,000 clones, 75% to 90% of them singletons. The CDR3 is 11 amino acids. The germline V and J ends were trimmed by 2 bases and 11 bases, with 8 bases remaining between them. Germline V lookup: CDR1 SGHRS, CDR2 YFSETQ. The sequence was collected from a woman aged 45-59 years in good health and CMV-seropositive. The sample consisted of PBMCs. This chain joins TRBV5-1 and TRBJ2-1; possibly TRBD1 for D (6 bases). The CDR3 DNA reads TGCGCCAGCAGCTTACAGGGTAAGCAGTTCTTC. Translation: CASSLQGKQFF.